This TCR beta chain was identified during a study of T cells of healthy individuals. Each CDR3 protein is one row after TCRdb ran MiXCR on the 5' RACE reads. The sample lists roughly 87,000 distinct CDR3 sequences, 17% seen once, with about 6% in the top ten. Germline V gene lookup returns CDR1 MNHNY and CDR2 SVGAGI (reference sequence). The CDR3 length is 14 residues. V was clipped by 4 bases and J by 3 bases, with 10 bases between them. This sequence originates from a human donor in good health. The gene calls are TRBV6-6 and TRBJ2-1; D ambiguous. CDR3 DNA sequence: TGTGCCAGCAGTTTTATAAGTGGCTACAATGAGCAGTTCTTC. It is translated as CASSFISGYNEQFF.